These 11 T cell receptor beta chains were all obtained from the same sample, sequenced in a study of ipilimumab plus nivolumab after autologous stem cell transplantation. Sequenced by immunoSEQ multiplex PCR; TCRdb stores in-frame clones only, minus some. Of fewer than 10,000 clones listed, 60% to 80% are singletons. This specimen consisted of PBMCs, obtained in a trial of ipilimumab plus nivolumab as post-transplant consolidation. The receptors originated from a female donor with multiple myeloma.

The chain uses TRBV2 and TRBJ1-2; a weak D match, TRBD1 (6 bases). Deletions cut 7 bases from V and 4 bases from J, with 19 bases between. In germline, CDR1 is SNHLY, CDR2 FYNNEI. CDR3 size: 15 residues. In DNA form, the CDR3 reads TGTGCCAGCACCCGGACAGTTTTTGCAGGCTATGGCTACACCTTC. Its translation: CASTRTVFAGYGYTF.

The chain employs TRBV7-2 and TRBJ2-3, with 8 nucleotides matching TRBD2. CDR1 and CDR2 from the germline V gene are SGHTA and FQGNSA. V lost 1 base, J lost 4 bases, and 4 bases stayed unmatched. This CDR3 is built from 15 residues. CDR3 loop: CASSLVAGRADTQYF. The DNA of the CDR3 is TGTGCCAGCAGCTTAGTGGCCGGGAGGGCAGATACGCAGTATTTT.

The rearrangement links TRBV5-6 to TRBJ1-4; D ambiguous. The ends were cut back, 4 bases at V and 2 bases at J, with 12 bases in the middle. Germline assignment: CDR1 SGHDT and CDR2 YYEEEE. This CDR3 is built from 15 residues. Here the CDR3 reads CASSMVSVTNEKLFF. CDR3 in DNA: TGTGCCAGCAGCATGGTGTCTGTCACTAATGAAAAACTGTTTTTT. The full variable domain, completed using reference TRBV5-6 and TRBJ1-4, is DAGVTQSPTHLIKTRGQQVTLRCSPKSGHDTVSWYQQALGQGPQFIFQYYEEEERQRGNFPDRFSGHQFPNYSSELNVNALLLGDSALYLCASSMVSVTNEKLFFGSGTQLSVL.

This clone was seen only a few times. The genes are TRBV14 and TRBJ2-3; 8 bases are a match to TRBD2. V gave up 3 bases and J gave up 0 bases; unmatched junction bases: 8. Per germline, CDR1 SGHDN and CDR2 FVKESK. The CDR3 extends over 17 amino acids. The CDR3 reads CASSHNLSGVSTDTQYF. In DNA, the CDR3 is TGTGCCAGCAGCCACAACCTTAGCGGGGTAAGCACAGATACGCAGTATTTT.

V usage is TRBV27 and J usage is TRBJ2-1; D is ambiguous. Germline CDR1 MNHEY, CDR2 SMNVEV (reference sequence). V dropped 4 bases and J dropped 10 bases, with 14 bases sitting between them. This CDR3 region has 13 residues. The CDR3 DNA follows: TGTGCCAGCAGTTACCCCCCGGGTTGGGAGCAGTTCTTC. Its translation is CASSYPPGWEQFF.

In this sample, this clone turned up a few times. V and J are TRBV29-1 and TRBJ2-3; TRBD1 matches at 8 bases. The CDR3 extends over 13 amino acids. The V segment lost 5 bases and the J segment 4 bases; nucleotides outside the gene matches: 5. Per germline, CDR1 SQVTM and CDR2 ANQGSEA. The DNA of the CDR3 is TGCAGCGTTCAGGGGGCAGAGGCAGATACGCAGTATTTT. Protein product: CSVQGAEADTQYF.

This chain links TRBV27 with TRBJ2-3; D might be TRBD2 (5 bases). The length of the CDR3 is 17 residues. The V gene's germline CDR1 is MNHEY and CDR2 SMNVEV (reference sequence). Trimming took off 5 bases at V and 6 bases at J, with 24 bases between the two ends. Here the CDR3 DNA reads TGTGCCAGCAGTGGGGTACAGAGACTAATGTGGGTGGATACGCAGTATTTT. This encodes CASSGVQRLMWVDTQYF.

The rearrangement links TRBV6-5 to TRBJ2-4, with 7 bases lining up with TRBD1. Trimming removed 4 bases from V and 1 base from J; junction bases left unmatched: 7. CDR3 length: 16 residues. Looked up from germline, CDR1 is MNHEY and CDR2 is SVGAGI. CDR3: CASSSPGQRAKNIQYF. As DNA, the CDR3 is TGTGCCAGCAGTTCCCCGGGACAGAGGGCCAAAAACATTCAGTACTTC.

Only one count was recorded for this clone. This rearrangement joins TRBV5-1 to TRBJ2-1, with 11 nucleotides matching TRBD2. CDR3 length: 15 amino acids. Losses at the gene ends were 2 bases for V and 7 bases for J; bases not matched to a gene: 5. Germline-derived CDR1 and CDR2 are SGHRS and YFSETQ. The CDR3 spells CASSFGLAGANEQFF. The CDR3 DNA reads TGCGCCAGCAGCTTTGGACTAGCGGGCGCGAATGAGCAGTTCTTC.

This clone showed up just once. V is TRBV7-9 and J is TRBJ2-7, with 8 bases that match TRBD1. The germline V gene encodes CDR1 SEHNR and CDR2 FQNEAQ (reference sequence). Unmatched junction bases numbered 10, after V lost 3 bases and J lost 0 bases. The CDR3 has 17 amino acids. CDR3 amino acids: CASSFRKDREISYEQYF. Here the CDR3 DNA reads TGTGCCAGCAGCTTTCGGAAGGACAGGGAAATCTCCTACGAGCAGTACTTC.

CDR3 DNA: TGTGCCAGCAGCTTAGCGCAAGTGGGAGTTGGGGCCAACGTCCTGACTTTC. It is translated as CASSLAQVGVGANVLTF. The chain is built from TRBV7-8 and TRBJ2-6; D perhaps matches TRBD2 (5 bases). Trimming removed 0 bases at V and 3 bases at J, with 12 bases between. The CDR3 runs to 17 residues. Germline assignment: CDR1 SGHVS and CDR2 FQNEAQ.